This paragraph covers one TCR beta chain sequence. Germline CDR1 and CDR2: MGHRA and YSYEKL. Trimming removed 0 bases from V and 5 bases from J; junction bases left unmatched: 14. The length of the CDR3 is 18 residues. This specimen comes from a study of control samples from healthy donors and cancer patients. Produced via immunoSEQ multiplex PCR; TCRdb's table is partial and in-frame only. The sample yields 150,000 or so clones, over 90% seen once. The source of this sequence is a man in his fifties or sixties in good health. Sample: blood. The chain combines TRBV4-1 with TRBJ2-7, with TRBD1 matching over 9 bases. The CDR3 DNA sequence: TGCGCCAGCAGCCAAGATGCCCAACCCGGGACAGGGTGGAACGAGCAGTACTTC. Translating gives CASSQDAQPGTGWNEQYF.